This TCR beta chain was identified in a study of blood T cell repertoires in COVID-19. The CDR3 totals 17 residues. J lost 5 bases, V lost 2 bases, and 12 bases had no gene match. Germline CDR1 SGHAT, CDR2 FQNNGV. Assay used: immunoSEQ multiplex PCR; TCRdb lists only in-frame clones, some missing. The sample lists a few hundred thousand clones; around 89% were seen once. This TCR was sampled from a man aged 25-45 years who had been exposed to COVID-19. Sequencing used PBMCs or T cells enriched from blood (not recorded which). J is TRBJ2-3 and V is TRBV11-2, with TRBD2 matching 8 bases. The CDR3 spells CASSLTRSSGGLDTQYF. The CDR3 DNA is TGTGCCAGCAGCTTAACCCGGTCCTCGGGAGGGCTAGATACGCAGTATTTT. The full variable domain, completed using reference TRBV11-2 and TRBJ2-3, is EAGVAQSPRYKIIEKRQSVAFWCNPISGHATLYWYQQILGQGPKLLIQFQNNGVVDDSQLPKDRFSAERLKGVDSTLKIQPAKLEDSAVYLCASSLTRSSGGLDTQYFGPGTRLTVL.